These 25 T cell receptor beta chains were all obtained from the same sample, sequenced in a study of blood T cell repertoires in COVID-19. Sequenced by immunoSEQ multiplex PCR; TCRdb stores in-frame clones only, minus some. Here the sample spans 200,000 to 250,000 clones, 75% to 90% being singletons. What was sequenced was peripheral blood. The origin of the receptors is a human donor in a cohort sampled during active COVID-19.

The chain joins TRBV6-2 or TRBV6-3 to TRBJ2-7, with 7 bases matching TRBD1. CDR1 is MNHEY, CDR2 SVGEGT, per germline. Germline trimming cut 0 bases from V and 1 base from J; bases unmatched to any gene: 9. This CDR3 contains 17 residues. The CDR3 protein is CASSYSLTGTQSYEQYF. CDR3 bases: TGTGCCAGCAGTTACTCCCTGACAGGGACCCAATCCTACGAGCAGTACTTC.

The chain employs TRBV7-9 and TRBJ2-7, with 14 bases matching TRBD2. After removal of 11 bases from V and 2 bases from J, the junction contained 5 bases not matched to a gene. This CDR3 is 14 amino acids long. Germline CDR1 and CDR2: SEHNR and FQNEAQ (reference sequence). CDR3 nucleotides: TGTGCCGGGACTAGCGGGAGCAGCCCCTACGAGCAGTACTTC. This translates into CAGTSGSSPYEQYF.

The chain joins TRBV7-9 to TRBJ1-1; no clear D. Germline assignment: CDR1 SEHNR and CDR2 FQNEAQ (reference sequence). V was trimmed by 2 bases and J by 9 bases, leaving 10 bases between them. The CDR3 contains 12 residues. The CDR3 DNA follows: TGTGCCAGCAGCTTAACATCAGGTAAAGCTTTCTTT. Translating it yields CASSLTSGKAFF.

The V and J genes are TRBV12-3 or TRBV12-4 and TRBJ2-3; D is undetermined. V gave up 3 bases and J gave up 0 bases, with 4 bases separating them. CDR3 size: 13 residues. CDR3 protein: CASSFGSTDTQYF. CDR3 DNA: TGTGCCAGCAGTTTCGGGAGCACAGATACGCAGTATTTT.

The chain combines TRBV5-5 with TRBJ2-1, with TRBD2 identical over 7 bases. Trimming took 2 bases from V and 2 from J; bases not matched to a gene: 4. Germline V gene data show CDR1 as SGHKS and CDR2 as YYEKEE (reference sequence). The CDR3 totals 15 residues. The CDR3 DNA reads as TGTGCCAGCAGCTTAGAGGGAGGGACCTACAATGAGCAGTTCTTC. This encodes CASSLEGGTYNEQFF.

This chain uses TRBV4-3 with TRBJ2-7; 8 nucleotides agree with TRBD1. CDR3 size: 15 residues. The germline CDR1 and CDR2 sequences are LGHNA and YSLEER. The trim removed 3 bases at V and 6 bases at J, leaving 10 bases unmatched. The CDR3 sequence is CASSQRTGTLVEQYF. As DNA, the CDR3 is TGCGCCAGCAGCCAGAGGACAGGGACGCTCGTCGAGCAGTACTTC.

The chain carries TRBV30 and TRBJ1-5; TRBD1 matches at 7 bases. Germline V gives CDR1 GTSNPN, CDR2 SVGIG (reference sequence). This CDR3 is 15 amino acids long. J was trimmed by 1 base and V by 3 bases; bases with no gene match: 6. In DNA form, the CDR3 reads TGTGCCTGGAGCCTACAGGGGCCGAGCAATCAGCCCCAGCATTTT. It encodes CAWSLQGPSNQPQHF.

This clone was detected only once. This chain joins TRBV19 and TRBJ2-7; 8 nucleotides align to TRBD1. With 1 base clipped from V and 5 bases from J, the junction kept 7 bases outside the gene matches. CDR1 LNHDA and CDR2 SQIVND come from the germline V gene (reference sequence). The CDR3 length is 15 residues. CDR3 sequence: CASSIVPGGVNEQYF. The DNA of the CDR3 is TGTGCCAGTAGTATAGTCCCAGGGGGCGTCAACGAGCAGTACTTC.

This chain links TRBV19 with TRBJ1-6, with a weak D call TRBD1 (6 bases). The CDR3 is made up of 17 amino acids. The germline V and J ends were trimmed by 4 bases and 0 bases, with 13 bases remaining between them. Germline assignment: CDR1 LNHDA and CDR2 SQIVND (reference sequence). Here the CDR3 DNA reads TGTGCCAGTAGTACATCTCAGGGGAGCTCCTATAATTCACCCCTCCACTTT. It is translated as CASSTSQGSSYNSPLHF.

The CDR3 sequence: CASSPYTGGDTEAFF. The CDR3 bases are TGTGCCAGCAGTCCCTATACAGGGGGAGACACTGAAGCTTTCTTT. This rearrangement joins TRBV5-4 to TRBJ1-1, with 8 bases identical to TRBD1. The germline V gene has CDR1 SGHNT and CDR2 YYREEE (reference sequence). The CDR3 is made up of 15 amino acids. The junction had 9 bases not matched to a gene; V was cut back by 5 bases and J by 3 bases.

CDR3 sequence (DNA): TGTGCCAGCAGGCCTTTAGTGAAGGCGGGAGTCTACGAGCAGTACTTC. Protein product: CASRPLVKAGVYEQYF. The V gene is TRBV6-2 or TRBV6-3, the J gene TRBJ2-7, with TRBD2 matching over 7 bases. The CDR3 has 16 residues. J gave up 3 bases and V 6 bases, and 14 bases lay outside the gene matches. Germline values: CDR1 MNHEY, CDR2 SVGEGT.

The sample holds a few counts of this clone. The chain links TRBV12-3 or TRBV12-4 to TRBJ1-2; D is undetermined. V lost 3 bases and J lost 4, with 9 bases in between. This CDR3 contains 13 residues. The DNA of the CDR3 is TGTGCCAGCAGTTTTAGGGAGGTCTATGGCTACACCTTC. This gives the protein CASSFREVYGYTF.

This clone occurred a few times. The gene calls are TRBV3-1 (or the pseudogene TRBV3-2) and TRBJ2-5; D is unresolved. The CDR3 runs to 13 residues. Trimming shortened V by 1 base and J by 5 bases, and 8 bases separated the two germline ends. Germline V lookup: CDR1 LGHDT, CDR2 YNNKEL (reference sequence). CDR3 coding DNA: TGTGCCAGCAGCCAAGTCCCCGGGGAGACCCAGTACTTC. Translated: CASSQVPGETQYF.

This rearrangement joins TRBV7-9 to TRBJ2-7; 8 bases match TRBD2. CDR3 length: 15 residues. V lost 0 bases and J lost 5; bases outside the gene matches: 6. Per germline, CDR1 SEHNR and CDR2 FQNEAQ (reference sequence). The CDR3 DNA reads TGTGCCAGCAGCTTAGCGGCGGGAGGACGAGACGAGCAGTACTTC. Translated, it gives CASSLAAGGRDEQYF.

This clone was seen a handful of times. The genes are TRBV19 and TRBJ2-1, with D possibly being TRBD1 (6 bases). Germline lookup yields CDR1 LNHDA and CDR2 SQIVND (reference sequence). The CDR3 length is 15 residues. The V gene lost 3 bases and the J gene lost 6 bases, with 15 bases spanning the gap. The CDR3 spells CASSMGQGLVNEQFF. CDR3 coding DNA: TGTGCCAGTAGTATGGGCCAGGGGTTAGTCAATGAGCAGTTCTTC.

CDR3 amino acids: CASSHRTSGYNEQFF. CDR3 in DNA: TGTGCCAGCAGTCACCGGACTAGCGGGTACAATGAGCAGTTCTTC. V usage is TRBV6-2 or TRBV6-3 and J usage is TRBJ2-1; 11 bases are shared with TRBD2. Germline trimming cut 5 bases from V and 4 bases from J; bases unmatched to any gene: 4. CDR3 length: 15 amino acids. Germline CDR1 is MNHEY and CDR2 is SVGEGT.

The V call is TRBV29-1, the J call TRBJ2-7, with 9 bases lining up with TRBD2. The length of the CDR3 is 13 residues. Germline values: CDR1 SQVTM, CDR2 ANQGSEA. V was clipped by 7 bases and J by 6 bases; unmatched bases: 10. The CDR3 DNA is TGCAGCGCCATTGGCGGGAGGGCCGGCGAGCAGTACTTC. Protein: CSAIGGRAGEQYF.

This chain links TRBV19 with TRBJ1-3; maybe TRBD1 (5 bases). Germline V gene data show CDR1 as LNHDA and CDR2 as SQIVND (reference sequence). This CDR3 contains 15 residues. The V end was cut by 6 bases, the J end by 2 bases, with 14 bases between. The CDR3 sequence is CASRKAGKAGNTIYF. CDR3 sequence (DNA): TGTGCCAGTAGAAAGGCAGGGAAGGCTGGAAACACCATATATTTT.

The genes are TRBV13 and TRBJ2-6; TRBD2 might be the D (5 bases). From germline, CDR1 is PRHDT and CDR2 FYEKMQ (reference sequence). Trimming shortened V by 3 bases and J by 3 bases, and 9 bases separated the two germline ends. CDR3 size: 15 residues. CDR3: CASSLRGSGANVLTF. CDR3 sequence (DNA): TGTGCCAGCAGCTTGCGAGGGAGTGGGGCCAACGTCCTGACTTTC.

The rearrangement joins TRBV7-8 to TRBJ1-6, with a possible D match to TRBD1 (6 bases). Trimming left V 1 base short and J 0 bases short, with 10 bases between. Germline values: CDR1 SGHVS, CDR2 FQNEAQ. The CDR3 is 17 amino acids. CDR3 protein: CASSLGQASSYNSPLHF. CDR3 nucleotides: TGTGCCAGCAGCTTAGGACAGGCAAGCTCCTATAATTCACCCCTCCACTTT.

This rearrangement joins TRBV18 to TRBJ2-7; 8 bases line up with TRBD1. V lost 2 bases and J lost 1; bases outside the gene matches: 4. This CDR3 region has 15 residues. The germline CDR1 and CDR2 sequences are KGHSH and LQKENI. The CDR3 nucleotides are TGTGCCAGCTCACCAGGACAGGGTACTTCCTACGAGCAGTACTTC. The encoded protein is CASSPGQGTSYEQYF.

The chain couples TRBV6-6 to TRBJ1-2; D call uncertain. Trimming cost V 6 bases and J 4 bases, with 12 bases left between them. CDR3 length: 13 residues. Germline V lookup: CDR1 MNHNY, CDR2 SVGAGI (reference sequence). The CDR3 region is CASSPAGFYGYTF. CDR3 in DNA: TGTGCCAGCAGCCCCGCGGGGTTCTATGGCTACACCTTC.

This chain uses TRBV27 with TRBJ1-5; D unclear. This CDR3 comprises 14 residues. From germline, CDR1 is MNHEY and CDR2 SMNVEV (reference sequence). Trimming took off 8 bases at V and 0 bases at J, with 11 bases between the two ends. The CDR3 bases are TGTGCCAGCGCCCCTAGCCATAGCAATCAGCCCCAGCATTTT. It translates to CASAPSHSNQPQHF.

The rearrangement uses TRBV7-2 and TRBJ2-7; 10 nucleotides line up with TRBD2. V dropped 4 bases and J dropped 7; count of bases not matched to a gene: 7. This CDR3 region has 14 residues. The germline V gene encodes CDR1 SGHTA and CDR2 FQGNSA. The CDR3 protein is CASSSSSGRGEQYF. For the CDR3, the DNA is TGTGCCAGCAGCTCTTCTAGCGGGAGAGGGGAGCAGTACTTC. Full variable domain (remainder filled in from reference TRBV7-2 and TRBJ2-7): GAGVSQSPSNKVTEKGKDVELRCDPISGHTALYWYRQSLGQGLEFLIYFQGNSAPDKSGLPSDRFSAERTGGSVSTLTIQRTQQEDSAVYLCASSSSSGRGEQYFGPGTRLTVT.

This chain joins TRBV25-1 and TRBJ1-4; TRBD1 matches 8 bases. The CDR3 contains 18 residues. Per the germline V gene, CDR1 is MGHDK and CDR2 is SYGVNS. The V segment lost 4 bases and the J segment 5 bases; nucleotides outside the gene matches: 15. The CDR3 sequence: CASSVQKIAGQANEKLFF. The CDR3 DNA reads TGTGCCAGCAGTGTACAAAAAATTGCGGGACAGGCGAATGAAAAACTGTTTTTT.